The rows below give T cell receptor beta chains drawn from one sample of a study of blood T cell repertoires in COVID-19. Only in-frame clones appear in the TCRdb table, and some are missing; sequencing was by immunoSEQ multiplex PCR. The sample includes about 280,000 clones, 86% of them seen just once. The sequenced sample was peripheral blood. These receptors came from a woman in her 30s with active or convalescent COVID-19. The CDR3 runs from the conserved cysteine through the conserved F or W. The order of the fields is CDR3 length, V gene, D gene, clone size, J gene, CDR3 DNA, CDR3 protein. A D gene is named only where the DNA matches it firmly. Clone size is given for some rows only: seen once, a few or many times, or a class if the clone is expanded.

15	TRBV27	TRBD1	few	TRBJ2-1	TGTGCCAGCTTCGACAGGGCGGGCCAAACGAATGAGCAGTTCTTC	CASFDRAGQTNEQFF
12	TRBV5-5	-	-	TRBJ2-7	TGTGCCAGCAGCTTGGCCGTGAGGGAGCAGTACTTC	CASSLAVREQYF
18	TRBV19	TRBD1	-	TRBJ1-1	TGTGCCAGTAGTACCGGGACAGGGGGCGCGTTTATGAACACTGAAGCTTTCTTT	CASSTGTGGAFMNTEAFF
16	TRBV5-1	-	few	TRBJ1-1	TGCGCCAGCAGCGTGGGACAAAGGCCCCACGCAACTGAAGCTTTCTTT	CASSVGQRPHATEAFF
14	TRBV5-1	TRBD2	-	TRBJ2-7	TGCGCCAGCAGCCCGACTAGCGGAAAATACGAGCAGTACTTC	CASSPTSGKYEQYF
14	TRBV4-3	-	-	TRBJ1-2	TGCGCCAGCAGCCAAGAGGCCCGGAGCTATGGCTACACCTTC	CASSQEARSYGYTF
17	TRBV30	TRBD2	-	TRBJ2-3	TGTGCCTGGAGTCATTTCCTCGGACTAGACGGTACAGATACGCAGTATTTT	CAWSHFLGLDGTDTQYF
16	TRBV7-2	-	-	TRBJ2-1	TGTGCCAGCAGCCTCCTGGGAGCGGCCGCGTACAATGAGCAGTTCTTC	CASSLLGAAAYNEQFF
16	TRBV5-1	TRBD2	-	TRBJ2-3	TGCGCCAGCAGCTTTACTAGCGGCAGTGTTACAGATACGCAGTATTTT	CASSFTSGSVTDTQYF
14	TRBV7-2	TRBD1	few	TRBJ1-2	TGTGCCAGCAGCCCCAGGGGGCCTCGGGATGGCTACACCTTC	CASSPRGPRDGYTF
13	TRBV7-9	-	-	TRBJ2-1	TGTGCCAGCGGCTTCACGGGCTACAATGAGCAGTTCTTC	CASGFTGYNEQFF
15	TRBV9	TRBD1	-	TRBJ2-1	TGTGCCAGCAGCTTAGGACAGGGCTCCTACAATGAGCAGTTCTTC	CASSLGQGSYNEQFF
15	TRBV7-9	-	-	TRBJ1-1	TGTGCCAGCAGCTTAGCGGAGGCCATGAACACTGAAGCTTTCTTT	CASSLAEAMNTEAFF
14	TRBV4-2	-	-	TRBJ2-5	TGTGCCATCTCAGGGGAACAGTCTTTGGAGACCCAGTACTTC	CAISGEQSLETQYF
14	TRBV6-1	-	-	TRBJ1-3	TGTGCCAGCAGTGAGAGGGCGTCTGGAAACACCATATATTTT	CASSERASGNTIYF
14	TRBV15	TRBD1	-	TRBJ2-5	TGTGCCACCAGCCCCAGGGGGCTAGGCGAGCCCCAGTACTTC	CATSPRGLGEPQYF
17	TRBV5-6	TRBD2	-	TRBJ2-1	TGTGCCAGCAGCTTTCCCCCTAGCGGGGGGGCTCACAATGAGCAGTTCTTC	CASSFPPSGGAHNEQFF
16	TRBV6-2/TRBV6-3	-	-	TRBJ2-1	TGTGCCAGCAGTCTGGCCCCGGGGTACTCCTACAATGAGCAGTTCTTC	CASSLAPGYSYNEQFF
15	TRBV5-4	-	few	TRBJ2-1	TGTGCCAGCAGCTCCCCCCAGCGATCGTCCTATGAGCAGTTCTTC	CASSSPQRSSYEQFF
13	TRBV19	TRBD1	-	TRBJ1-1	TGTGCCAGTGAACGACAGGGAGACACTGAAGCTTTCTTT	CASERQGDTEAFF
13	TRBV12-5	-	-	TRBJ2-2	TGTGCTAGTGGACTGACAGGCACCGGGGAGCTGTTTTTT	CASGLTGTGELFF